Shown below are 19 T cell receptor beta chains from a single sample sequenced in a study of regulatory T cells in long-lasting Graves disease. Documented time point: persistent/refractory GD, antithyroid drugs over 5 years with positive TRAb. Making the TCR library involved RNA that had been extracted from PBMCs. CDR3-region Arm-PCR and iRepertoire HTBI primers produced the TCR beta libraries. A single record per CDR3 protein comes from TCRdb applying MiXCR to the multiplex PCR reads. The table lists over 350,000 distinct CDR3 sequences, around 21% of them singletons. Specimen: peripheral blood mononuclear cells (PBMCs), collected when the disease was refractory, from a patient treated with antithyroid drugs. The receptor source for this set is a female donor with Graves disease.

There are many counts of this clonotype. This chain links TRBV20-1 with TRBJ1-2; TRBD1 agrees at 7 bases. The V gene's germline CDR1 is DFQATT and CDR2 SNEGSKA (reference sequence). Trimming at V came to 0 bases and at J to 3 bases, leaving 7 bases not matched to a gene. The CDR3 sequence is 15 residues long. CDR3 residues: CSARDLRGRDYGYTF. The CDR3 DNA reads TGCAGTGCTAGAGATCTTAGGGGGCGAGACTATGGCTACACCTTC.

This clonotype was seen repeatedly, ten times or more. DNA of the CDR3: TGTGCCAGCAGTTTAGGGGTTTCTGTGGGAGAAGCTTTCTTT. Amino acids: CASSLGVSVGEAFF. The rearrangement uses TRBV12-3 or TRBV12-4 and TRBJ1-1; D remains unclear. With 1 base removed from V and 8 bases from J, the gap between germline ends came to 14 bases. There are 14 residues in the CDR3.

This clonotype has ten or more counts. This sequence joins TRBV5-6 and TRBJ2-5; tentatively, D is TRBD1 or TRBD2 (5 bases each). Trimming removed 4 bases at V and 3 bases at J, with 13 bases between. Germline V gene lookup returns CDR1 SGHDT and CDR2 YYEEEE. This CDR3 is built from 14 residues. The CDR3 sequence: CASSEGPTKETQYF. CDR3 nucleotides: TGTGCCAGCAGCGAGGGACCGACCAAAGAGACCCAGTACTTC.

The rearrangement links TRBV20-1 to TRBJ1-1, with D hard to call. Looked up from germline, CDR1 is DFQATT and CDR2 is SNEGSKA (reference sequence). V lost 3 bases, J lost 3 bases, and 11 bases lay in between. The CDR3 sequence is 13 residues long. Written as DNA, the CDR3 is TGCAGTGCTAGCGGGAGCCTCGACACTGAAGCTTTCTTT. Protein product: CSASGSLDTEAFF.

This clonotype has ten or more counts. This chain uses TRBV19 with TRBJ2-5; possibly TRBD1 for D (6 bases). CDR1 LNHDA and CDR2 SQIVND come from the germline V gene (reference sequence). V was shortened by 8 bases and J by 1 base, with 17 bases between the two germline ends. The CDR3 is 15 residues long. CDR3 bases: TGTGCCAGTTACGCACAGGGTGTGGGCCAAGAGACCCAGTACTTC. It codes for CASYAQGVGQETQYF.

This chain links TRBV7-9 with TRBJ1-2, with D maybe TRBD1 (5 bases). From germline, CDR1 is SEHNR and CDR2 FQNEAQ (reference sequence). With 1 base removed from V and 4 bases from J, the gap between germline ends came to 13 bases. The CDR3 is 15 amino acids. Written as DNA, the CDR3 is TGTGCCAGCAGCTTAGATGGGGGTCCGGGCTATGGCTACACCTTC. Protein sequence: CASSLDGGPGYGYTF.

This clonotype was counted at least ten times. This chain uses TRBV7-2 with TRBJ2-7; tentatively, D is TRBD1 or TRBD2 (5 bases each). V gave up 4 bases and J gave up 2 bases, with 18 bases separating them. The CDR3 is 16 residues long. Germline CDR1 SGHTA, CDR2 FQGNSA. The DNA for the CDR3 is TGTGCCAGCAGCTCCCGGGGCCCCGAACCCCCCTACGAGCAGTACTTC. Translated, it gives CASSSRGPEPPYEQYF.

This clonotype was counted only a few times. The chain uses TRBV9 and TRBJ2-2; maybe TRBD1 (5 bases). This CDR3 is 12 amino acids long. In germline, CDR1 is SGDLS, CDR2 YYNGEE. Trimming took 3 bases from V and 9 from J, leaving 9 bases between them. The chain's CDR3 is CASSAQGRELFF. The DNA for the CDR3 is TGTGCCAGCAGCGCGCAGGGAAGGGAGCTGTTTTTT.

This clonotype has a handful of counts. J is TRBJ2-7 and V is TRBV4-1; D call uncertain. Trimming removed 2 bases at V and 4 bases at J, with 12 bases between. The CDR3 extends over 14 amino acids. In germline, CDR1 is MGHRA, CDR2 YSYEKL. The CDR3 DNA follows: TGCGCCAGCAGCCAAAGAGCAGGAGCGTACGAGCAGTACTTC. This translates into CASSQRAGAYEQYF.

This clonotype occurred many times. This chain joins TRBV10-3 and TRBJ1-2; D is unclear. The germline CDR1 and CDR2 sequences are ENHRY and SYGVKD. Trimming pared 4 bases from V and 2 bases from J, leaving 8 bases between. This CDR3 region has 13 residues. CDR3 sequence: CAISVQTNYGYTF. The DNA for the CDR3 is TGTGCCATCAGTGTTCAGACGAACTATGGCTACACCTTC.

V gene TRBV30 combines with J gene TRBJ1-3, with D unclear. The CDR3 has 13 residues. V shed 2 bases and J shed 0 bases, with 5 bases lying between them. Germline CDR1 reads GTSNPN; CDR2 reads SVGIG (reference sequence). This CDR3 is CAWSWASGNTIYF. CDR3 DNA sequence: TGTGCCTGGAGTTGGGCCTCTGGAAACACCATATATTTT. Drawing the rest from reference TRBV30 and TRBJ1-3, the complete variable domain is SQTIHQWPATLVQPVGSPLSLECTVEGTSNPNLYWYRQAAGRGLQLLFYSVGIGQISSEVPQNLSASRPQDRQFILSSKKLLLSDSGFYLCAWSWASGNTIYFGEGSWLTVV.

This clonotype came up once. The chain uses TRBV19 and TRBJ2-2; D is tentatively TRBD1 or TRBD2 (5 bases each). The CDR3 spans 14 residues. Germline loops: CDR1 LNHDA, CDR2 SQIVND (reference sequence). Trimming shortened V by 7 bases and J by 6 bases, and 15 bases separated the two germline ends. The CDR3 DNA follows: TGTGCCAGTAATTGGGGGAGTCTCGCCGGGGAGCTGTTTTTT. As protein: CASNWGSLAGELFF.

The chain combines TRBV6-2 or TRBV6-3 with TRBJ2-5; 10 nucleotides match TRBD2. The CDR3 is 18 residues long. Losses at the gene ends were 4 bases for V and 4 bases for J; bases not matched to a gene: 15. Germline V gene sequence: CDR1 MNHEY, CDR2 SVGEGT. The CDR3 bases are TGTGCCAGCAGTTTCCCACTCCGACAGCGGGAGGGCAGAGAGACCCAGTACTTC. Protein product: CASSFPLRQREGRETQYF.

A few counts support this clonotype. The rearrangement joins TRBV29-1 to TRBJ2-7; D ambiguous. V was cut by 4 bases and J by 2 bases, with 6 bases left in between. The CDR3 length is 11 residues. Germline assignment: CDR1 SQVTM and CDR2 ANQGSEA. This CDR3 reads CSVVMPYEQYF. The CDR3 DNA sequence: TGCAGCGTTGTTATGCCCTACGAGCAGTACTTC.

In its sample, this clonotype was seen many times. This chain links TRBV7-2 with TRBJ2-5; D unclear. CDR3 length: 14 amino acids. Germline CDR1 and CDR2: SGHTA and FQGNSA. Trimming took off 1 base at V and 0 bases at J, with 6 bases between the two ends. The CDR3 reads CASSLVPYQETQYF. DNA for the CDR3: TGTGCCAGCAGCTTAGTTCCCTACCAAGAGACCCAGTACTTC.

The table lists this clonotype with a few counts. The J gene is TRBJ2-2, the V gene TRBV28; unclear D gene. Trimming took off 6 bases at V and 7 bases at J, with 6 bases between the two ends. CDR1 and CDR2 (germline): MDHEN, SYDVKM. This CDR3 spans 11 amino acids. CDR3: CASRAVGELFF. In nucleotides, the CDR3 is TGTGCCAGCAGGGCGGTCGGGGAGCTGTTTTTT.

Points on this clonotype: Sequence at one end of the junction differs from germline and may be a read error. The chain is built from TRBV7-2 and TRBJ2-2; a possible D gene is TRBD2 (5 bases). This CDR3 is built from 14 residues. Germline loops: CDR1 SGHTA, CDR2 FQGNSA. CDR3 coding DNA: TGTGCCAGCAGCTCGTGGGGTAACACCGGGGAGCTGCTTTTT. This codes for CASSSWGNTGELLF.

The chain links TRBV15 to TRBJ1-1, with a possible D match to TRBD1 (5 bases). This CDR3 has 16 residues. Deletions cut 1 base from V and 2 bases from J, with 14 bases between. Germline CDR1 and CDR2: LNHNV and YYDKDF (reference sequence). This CDR3 reads CATSRVAGRGNTEAFF. In DNA, the CDR3 is TGTGCCACCAGCAGAGTAGCGGGGCGCGGTAACACTGAAGCTTTCTTT.

V and J are TRBV4-1 and TRBJ2-7; TRBD2 agrees at 14 bases. The CDR3 consists of 17 residues. Germline loops: CDR1 MGHRA, CDR2 YSYEKL. The V segment lost 2 bases and the J segment 5 bases; nucleotides outside the gene matches: 8. In DNA, the CDR3 is TGCGCCAGCAGCCAATCTAGACTAGCGGGAGGGCCGGACGAGCAGTACTTC. Its protein product is CASSQSRLAGGPDEQYF.